Each of the 22 T cell receptor beta chains below was sequenced from the same sample in a study of blood T cells in healthy people across ages. Primers used in a second PCR of about 7 to 12 cycles were a sample-barcoded 5' primer and a J-beta primer mix. TCRdb re-derived calls from the 5' RACE reads in MiXCR, one entry per CDR3 protein. The repertoire holds almost 800,000 distinct CDR3 sequences, with 58% as singletons. The sequenced sample was blood. Every receptor here comes from a man aged 25 to 40 in good health.

The chain uses TRBV6-1 and TRBJ2-1, with D tentatively TRBD2 (6 bases). This CDR3 spans 13 amino acids. Germline CDR1 and CDR2: MNHNS and SASEGT. V was shortened by 7 bases and J by 6 bases, with 13 bases between the two germline ends. DNA of the CDR3: TGTGCCAGCACCGAATCCGGGGGCAATGAGCAGTTCTTC. Amino acid sequence: CASTESGGNEQFF.

On this clonotype itself: A much more abundant neighbour one base away suggests this may be a read error. The chain uses TRBV11-2 and TRBJ2-7; TRBD1 agrees at 7 bases. CDR1 and CDR2 from the germline V gene are SGHAT and FQNNGV. This CDR3 has 13 residues. The CDR3 DNA sequence: TGTGCCAGCAGCTCAGACAGGGCCTACGGGCAGTACTTC. It yields the protein CASSSDRAYGQYF.

This chain's CDR3 is CAWRTQGGVEKLFF. The CDR3 DNA reads TGTGCCTGGAGGACACAGGGAGGTGTGGAAAAACTGTTTTTT. This chain uses TRBV30 with TRBJ1-4; D may be TRBD1 (6 bases). The V end was cut by 3 bases, the J end by 8 bases, with 16 bases between. Germline V gene sequence: CDR1 GTSNPN, CDR2 SVGIG (reference sequence). The CDR3 loop spans 14 amino acids.

The chain combines TRBV20-1 with TRBJ2-5; 11 positions agree with TRBD2. V shed 0 bases, J shed 3 bases, and the junction held 9 bases outside the gene matches. CDR3 length: 17 residues. Germline V gene sequence: CDR1 DFQATT, CDR2 SNEGSKA (reference sequence). CDR3 loop: CSARDLLAGERKETQYF. CDR3 coding DNA: TGCAGTGCTAGAGATTTACTAGCGGGAGAAAGGAAAGAGACCCAGTACTTC.

This clonotype was picked up a small number of times. The chain couples TRBV6-1 to TRBJ1-5; 8 nucleotides line up with TRBD1. The germline CDR1 and CDR2 sequences are MNHNS and SASEGT. With 10 bases clipped from V and 4 bases from J, the junction kept 9 bases outside the gene matches. The CDR3 consists of 14 residues. The CDR3 reads CATTIRDRNQPQHF. For the CDR3, the DNA is TGTGCCACCACAATCCGGGACAGGAATCAGCCCCAGCATTTT.

V and J are TRBV10-3 and TRBJ2-7; D gene ambiguous. There are 11 residues in the CDR3. CDR1 and CDR2 from the germline V gene are ENHRY and SYGVKD. V gave up 4 bases and J gave up 2 bases, with 3 bases separating them. The CDR3 reads CAISATYEQYF. For the CDR3, the DNA is TGTGCCATCAGTGCAACCTACGAGCAGTACTTC.

The chain couples TRBV5-4 to TRBJ1-1; 7 bases match TRBD1. Germline V CDR1 and CDR2: SGHNT, YYREEE (reference sequence). V was pared by 7 bases and J by 11 bases, with 11 bases of the junction left unmatched. This CDR3 has 12 residues. CDR3 loop: CASSKDREEAFF. CDR3 DNA: TGTGCCAGCTCCAAAGACAGGGAGGAGGCTTTCTTT.

The J gene is TRBJ1-2, the V gene TRBV20-1, with no clear D. CDR1 and CDR2 from the germline V gene are DFQATT and SNEGSKA (reference sequence). This CDR3 is built from 11 residues. Trimming shortened V by 2 bases and J by 4 bases, and 5 bases separated the two germline ends. DNA for the CDR3: TGCAGTGCTAGACTCCTCTATGGCTACACCTTC. Its protein product is CSARLLYGYTF.

The CDR3 reads CASSRQGFEQYF. CDR3 sequence (DNA): TGTGCCAGCAGTCGTCAGGGGTTCGAGCAGTACTTC. The chain links TRBV12-3 or TRBV12-4 to TRBJ2-1, with D tentatively TRBD1 (6 bases). The J call is uncertain, as TRBJ2-7 better fits the DNA end. The CDR3 is 12 residues long.

This clonotype has just one count. CDR3 amino acids: CSARDLKGDSQPQHF. In DNA form, the CDR3 reads TGCAGTGCTAGAGATCTTAAGGGGGATTCTCAGCCCCAGCATTTT. The rearrangement joins TRBV20-1 to TRBJ1-5; D perhaps matches TRBD1 (6 bases). With 0 bases removed from V and 6 bases from J, the gap between germline ends came to 15 bases. Germline-derived CDR1 and CDR2 are DFQATT and SNEGSKA (reference sequence). This CDR3 region has 15 residues.

The chain couples TRBV20-1 to TRBJ2-1; 8 nucleotides agree with TRBD1. V was clipped by 3 bases and J by 9 bases; unmatched bases: 4. Germline loops: CDR1 DFQATT, CDR2 SNEGSKA (reference sequence). CDR3 length: 12 residues. The CDR3 coding sequence is TGCAGTGCTAGGGGGGACAGGCTTGAGCAGTTCTTC. It codes for CSARGDRLEQFF.

The chain carries TRBV29-1 and TRBJ1-2; 8 nucleotides agree with TRBD1. The CDR3 spans 13 residues. CDR1 SQVTM and CDR2 ANQGSEA come from the germline V gene. V trimming: 6 bases; J trimming: 4 bases; junction bases outside the gene matches: 7. CDR3 nucleotides: TGCAGCGTCTTTCCAGGGGGCACCTATGGCTACACCTTC. It codes for CSVFPGGTYGYTF.

The V and J genes are TRBV4-1 and TRBJ2-1, with D unresolved. The germline CDR1 and CDR2 sequences are MGHRA and YSYEKL. The CDR3 is 12 residues long. Trimming stripped 0 bases from V and 9 bases from J, with 6 bases between. CDR3 in amino acids: CASSQDRAEQFF. The CDR3 DNA is TGCGCCAGCAGCCAAGATAGGGCTGAGCAGTTCTTC.

The chain combines TRBV14 with TRBJ1-2; the D is unclear. The CDR3 runs 13 residues. Trimming left V 1 base short and J 8 bases short, with 11 bases between. Looked up from germline, CDR1 is SGHDN and CDR2 is FVKESK. The CDR3 region is CASSQVGPEGYTF. CDR3 bases: TGTGCCAGCAGCCAAGTGGGTCCTGAGGGCTACACCTTC.

The chain joins TRBV4-1 to TRBJ1-6; D is possibly TRBD1 (5 bases). The germline V gene has CDR1 MGHRA and CDR2 YSYEKL. The ends were cut back, 3 bases at V and 6 bases at J, with 15 bases in the middle. The CDR3 is 16 amino acids. CDR3 amino acids: CASSQILGAGNSPLHF. The DNA of the CDR3 is TGCGCCAGCAGCCAGATACTAGGGGCAGGTAATTCACCCCTCCACTTT.

This clonotype was detected a few times. The CDR3: CASSASGTGGFMNYGYTF. CDR3 DNA sequence: TGTGCCAGCAGTGCATCCGGGACAGGGGGCTTTATGAACTATGGCTACACCTTC. V gene TRBV6-1 combines with J gene TRBJ1-2, with 12 bases that match TRBD1. Germline CDR1 is MNHNS and CDR2 is SASEGT. The CDR3 runs to 18 residues. The V gene end was trimmed by 4 bases and the J gene end by 2 bases; junction bases not matched to a gene: 11.

This clonotype was recorded once. The chain employs TRBV27 and TRBJ2-3, with D unresolved. V lost 9 bases and J lost 3, with 4 bases in between. Looked up from germline, CDR1 is MNHEY and CDR2 is SMNVEV (reference sequence). The CDR3 is 10 amino acids. As DNA, the CDR3 is TGTGCCAGGGGAACAGATACGCAGTATTTT. As protein: CARGTDTQYF.

This clonotype was observed a handful of times. This sequence joins TRBV20-1 and TRBJ2-7; D might be TRBD1 or TRBD2, each matching 5 bases. CDR3 length equals 14 residues. The ends were cut back, 2 bases at V and 6 bases at J, with 17 bases in the middle. From germline, CDR1 is DFQATT and CDR2 SNEGSKA (reference sequence). The CDR3 loop reads CSARPPIPGREQYF. Written as DNA, the CDR3 is TGCAGTGCTAGACCCCCCATCCCGGGGCGCGAGCAGTACTTC.

The V gene is TRBV2, the J gene TRBJ1-1; possible D gene TRBD1, 5 bases. CDR1 is SNHLY, CDR2 FYNNEI, per germline. The CDR3 extends over 13 amino acids. Trimming shortened V by 4 bases and J by 3 bases, and 9 bases separated the two germline ends. As DNA, the CDR3 is TGTGCCAGCAGTGGGGACGGATACACTGAAGCTTTCTTT. This sequence encodes CASSGDGYTEAFF. The whole variable domain, filled in from reference TRBV2 and TRBJ1-1, reads EPEVTQTPSHQVTQMGQEVILRCVPISNHLYFYWYRQILGQKVEFLVSFYNNEISEKSEIFDDQFSVERPDGSNFTLKIRSTKLEDSAMYFCASSGDGYTEAFFGQGTRLTVV.

This clonotype was picked up one time. Sequence at one end of the junction differs from germline and may be a read error. The genes are TRBV28 and TRBJ2-6; D possibly corresponds to TRBD1 (5 bases). This CDR3 is built from 15 residues. CDR1 and CDR2 from the germline V gene are MDHEN and SYDVKM. CDR3 nucleotides: TGTGCCAGCAGTTTGGACACGTCTGGGGCCTACGTCCTGACTTTC. Residues: CASSLDTSGAYVLTF.

The genes are TRBV2 and TRBJ2-4; 8 bases align to TRBD2. Gene TRBJ2-7 matches the end of the DNA better, so the J call may be wrong. Germline loops: CDR1 SNHLY, CDR2 FYNNEI. The CDR3 loop spans 13 amino acids. As DNA, the CDR3 is TGTGCCGGGGGACGACTAGCGACACGCGAGCAGTACTTC. It is translated as CAGGRLATREQYF.

This clonotype was seen once. The rearrangement joins TRBV7-2 to TRBJ2-1; D remains ambiguous. The length of the CDR3 is 16 residues. Looked up from germline, CDR1 is SGHTA and CDR2 is FQGNSA. V was trimmed by 2 bases and J by 0 bases, leaving 11 bases between them. The CDR3 loop is CASSLKSEISYNEQFF. As DNA, the CDR3 is TGTGCCAGCAGCTTAAAGAGCGAGATCTCCTACAATGAGCAGTTCTTC. Complete variable domain (other parts from reference TRBV7-2 and TRBJ2-1): GAGVSQSPSNKVTEKGKDVELRCDPISGHTALYWYRQSLGQGLEFLIYFQGNSAPDKSGLPSDRFSAERTGGSVSTLTIQRTQQEDSAVYLCASSLKSEISYNEQFFGPGTRLTVL.